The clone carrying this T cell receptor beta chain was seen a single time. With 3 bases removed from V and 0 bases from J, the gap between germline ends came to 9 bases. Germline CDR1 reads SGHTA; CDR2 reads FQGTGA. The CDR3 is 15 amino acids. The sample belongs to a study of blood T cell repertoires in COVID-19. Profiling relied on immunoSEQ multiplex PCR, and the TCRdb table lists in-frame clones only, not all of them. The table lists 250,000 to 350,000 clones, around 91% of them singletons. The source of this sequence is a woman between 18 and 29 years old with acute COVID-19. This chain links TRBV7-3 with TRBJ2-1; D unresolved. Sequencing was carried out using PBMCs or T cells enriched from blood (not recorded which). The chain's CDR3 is CASSFVAVSYNEQFF. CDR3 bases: TGTGCCAGCAGCTTTGTAGCTGTCTCCTACAATGAGCAGTTCTTC.